The 31 T cell receptor beta chains below come from one sample, sequenced in a study of graft-versus-host responses after intestinal transplantation. Sequenced by immunoSEQ multiplex PCR; TCRdb stores in-frame clones only, minus some. The data hold about 12,000 clones, with approximately 88% observed a single time. The sample in question was PBMCs, obtained roughly 310 days after intestinal transplant. These receptors all stem from a human patient who received an intestinal transplant, so some T cells may come from the graft donor.

The chain carries TRBV5-6 and TRBJ1-1; D is ambiguous. Trimming removed 4 bases at V and 2 bases at J, with 15 bases between. The CDR3 contains 15 residues. Per the germline V gene, CDR1 is SGHDT and CDR2 is YYEEEE. The CDR3 nucleotides read TGTGCCAGCAGCGGGCGGAAAACAGTTAACACTGAAGCTTTCTTT. It encodes CASSGRKTVNTEAFF.

In its sample, this clone was seen once. V is TRBV5-4 and J is TRBJ1-1, with D perhaps TRBD1 (5 bases). V lost 0 bases and J lost 0, with 6 bases in between. The CDR3 totals 14 residues. Germline loops: CDR1 SGHNT, CDR2 YYREEE (reference sequence). CDR3 protein: CASSLEGLNTEAFF. For the CDR3, the DNA is TGTGCCAGCAGCTTGGAGGGGTTGAACACTGAAGCTTTCTTT. The full variable domain, completed using reference TRBV5-4 and TRBJ1-1, is ETGVTQSPTHLIKTRGQQVTLRCSSQSGHNTVSWYQQALGQGPQFIFQYYREEENGRGNFPPRFSGLQFPNYSSELNVNALELDDSALYLCASSLEGLNTEAFFGQGTRLTVV.

A few counts support this clone. The V and J genes are TRBV15 and TRBJ1-3; tentatively, D is TRBD1 (5 bases). Trimming took off 2 bases at V and 2 bases at J, with 13 bases between the two ends. This CDR3 is 16 amino acids long. Per germline, CDR1 LNHNV and CDR2 YYDKDF (reference sequence). The chain's CDR3 is CATSRLRGAPGNTIYF. DNA for the CDR3: TGTGCCACCAGCAGATTGAGGGGCGCACCTGGAAACACCATATATTTT.

The chain recombines TRBV19 with TRBJ2-7, with 11 bases lining up with TRBD1. The V gene's germline CDR1 is LNHDA and CDR2 SQIVND (reference sequence). This CDR3 contains 13 residues. With 5 bases clipped from V and 7 bases from J, the junction kept 4 bases outside the gene matches. The CDR3 nucleotides read TGTGCCAGTAGTGGGACAGGGGGTCAGGAGCAGTACTTC. Translating it yields CASSGTGGQEQYF.

J is TRBJ2-1 and V is TRBV11-2; TRBD2 agrees at 11 bases. This CDR3 is 15 amino acids long. Germline values: CDR1 SGHAT, CDR2 FQNNGV. The V and J ends lost 4 bases and 5 bases, in that order; junction bases with no gene match: 4. CDR3 protein: CASSWTGLADNEQFF. Here the CDR3 DNA reads TGTGCCAGCAGCTGGACGGGACTAGCGGACAATGAGCAGTTCTTC.

This clone turned up a few times. The gene calls are TRBV11-3 and TRBJ2-4, with no clear D. Between the trimmed V and J ends, which lost 1 base and 6 bases, there was a span of 10 bases. Germline V CDR1 and CDR2: SGHNT, YENEEA. The CDR3 has 14 amino acids. The CDR3, as DNA: TGTGCCAGCAGCTTAGGGCTAGGCTCAAACATTCAGTACTTC. This gives the protein CASSLGLGSNIQYF.

The chain recombines TRBV5-6 with TRBJ2-1, with D hard to call. Germline V gives CDR1 SGHDT, CDR2 YYEEEE. The CDR3 has 15 residues. V was cut by 4 bases and J by 6 bases, with 17 bases left in between. The CDR3 is CASSKGPRIPNEQFF. The CDR3 region has the DNA TGTGCCAGCAGCAAAGGGCCCCGGATACCCAATGAGCAGTTCTTC.

The rearrangement uses TRBV28 and TRBJ2-3, with D possibly TRBD2 on 5 matching bases. The length of the CDR3 is 14 residues. The V and J ends lost 10 bases and 2 bases respectively, with 16 bases between them. Germline assignment: CDR1 MDHEN and CDR2 SYDVKM. CDR3 sequence (DNA): TGTGCCACCATTCGGGCGGGCACCACAGATACGCAGTATTTT. It yields the protein CATIRAGTTDTQYF.

The chain couples TRBV18 to TRBJ1-1; D unclear. CDR3 length equals 14 residues. Trimming shortened V by 3 bases and J by 4 bases, and 12 bases separated the two germline ends. Per germline, CDR1 KGHSH and CDR2 LQKENI. This CDR3 is CASSPDSDVTEAFF. The CDR3 nucleotides read TGTGCCAGCTCACCTGATTCTGACGTCACTGAAGCTTTCTTT.

The rearrangement joins TRBV7-6 to TRBJ2-7, with 9 bases lining up with TRBD1. This CDR3 has 14 residues. Germline-derived CDR1 and CDR2 are SGHVS and FNYEAQ. The junction had 0 bases not matched to a gene; V was cut back by 0 bases and J by 3 bases. CDR3 amino acids: CASSLATGGYEQYF. The CDR3 DNA follows: TGTGCCAGCAGCTTAGCGACAGGGGGCTACGAGCAGTACTTC.

This chain uses TRBV29-1 with TRBJ2-2; D might be TRBD2 (5 bases). Trimming removed 7 bases at V and 4 bases at J, with 10 bases between. This CDR3 contains 12 residues. In germline, CDR1 is SQVTM, CDR2 ANQGSEA. CDR3 region: CSGQAGTGELFF. For the CDR3, the DNA is TGCAGCGGGCAGGCGGGCACCGGGGAGCTGTTTTTT.

The rearrangement joins TRBV19 to TRBJ2-7, with TRBD2 matching 7 bases. From germline, CDR1 is LNHDA and CDR2 SQIVND (reference sequence). The trim removed 5 bases at V and 0 bases at J, leaving 1 base unmatched. This CDR3 is built from 13 residues. This CDR3 reads CASSGTNSYEQYF. CDR3 nucleotides: TGTGCCAGTAGTGGGACTAACTCCTACGAGCAGTACTTC.

The V and J genes are TRBV6-6 and TRBJ1-1; D perhaps matches TRBD1 (5 bases). CDR3 length: 14 amino acids. The ends were cut back, 0 bases at V and 7 bases at J, with 12 bases in the middle. Germline V gives CDR1 MNHNY, CDR2 SVGAGI (reference sequence). CDR3 nucleotide sequence: TGTGCCAGCAGTTACTCTCCAGGGACCCTTGAAGCTTTCTTT. Amino acids: CASSYSPGTLEAFF.

This clone showed up just a few times. The chain recombines TRBV19 with TRBJ1-2; D is perhaps TRBD1 (6 bases). The V and J ends lost 8 bases and 7 bases respectively, with 20 bases between them. CDR1 is LNHDA and CDR2 is SQIVND in the germline V gene (reference sequence). The CDR3 has 14 residues. CDR3 region: CASSPHDRNGGYTF. In DNA, the CDR3 is TGTGCCAGTTCCCCCCACGACAGGAACGGTGGCTACACCTTC.

The rearrangement links TRBV29-1 to TRBJ2-7; D tentatively reads TRBD1 or TRBD2 (5 bases each). The V end was cut by 6 bases, the J end by 2 bases, with 14 bases between. The CDR3 is made up of 13 amino acids. The germline V gene encodes CDR1 SQVTM and CDR2 ANQGSEA. CDR3: CSVQAVGAYEQYF. As DNA, the CDR3 is TGCAGCGTCCAAGCGGTAGGGGCCTACGAGCAGTACTTC.

This clone was detected a few times. The chain carries TRBV29-1 and TRBJ1-3; D call uncertain. Germline-derived CDR1 and CDR2 are SQVTM and ANQGSEA. The CDR3 extends over 17 amino acids. V was pared by 0 bases and J by 0 bases, with 15 bases between. CDR3 DNA: TGCAGCGTTGAAGATCCCAACAGTCCGGGCTCTGGAAACACCATATATTTT. It is translated as CSVEDPNSPGSGNTIYF.

The chain recombines TRBV5-1 with TRBJ2-3; 9 nucleotides align to TRBD2. V gave up 0 bases and J gave up 0 bases; unmatched junction bases: 2. The CDR3 has 16 residues. Germline assignment: CDR1 SGHRS and CDR2 YFSETQ. The CDR3 sequence is CASSLELAGSTDTQYF. The CDR3, as DNA: TGCGCCAGCAGCTTGGAACTAGCGGGTAGCACAGATACGCAGTATTTT. The full variable domain, in which reference TRBV5-1 and TRBJ2-3 provide the parts outside the CDR3, is KAGVTQTPRYLIKTRGQQVTLSCSPISGHRSVSWYQQTPGQGLQFLFEYFSETQRNKGNFPGRFSGRQFSNSRSEMNVSTLELGDSALYLCASSLELAGSTDTQYFGPGTRLTVL.

J is TRBJ2-4 and V is TRBV29-1, with 12 positions matching TRBD2. Per the germline V gene, CDR1 is SQVTM and CDR2 is ANQGSEA. The CDR3 contains 15 residues. Trimming removed 4 bases from V and 0 bases from J; junction bases left unmatched: 1. The CDR3 loop is CSVGTSGVAKNIQYF. The CDR3 DNA sequence: TGCAGCGTTGGGACTAGCGGGGTAGCCAAAAACATTCAGTACTTC.

This clone appeared a single time. The J gene is TRBJ2-3, the V gene TRBV6-1; 10 nucleotides agree with TRBD2. The junction had 5 bases not matched to a gene; V was cut back by 2 bases and J by 6 bases. Germline CDR1 reads MNHNS; CDR2 reads SASEGT. CDR3 size: 15 residues. The CDR3 nucleotides are TGTGCCAGCAGTGAATGGGCTAGCGGGAGCGATACGCAGTATTTT. Its translation: CASSEWASGSDTQYF.

This chain joins TRBV9 and TRBJ1-2; tentatively, D is TRBD1 (5 bases). Trimming left V 3 bases short and J 6 bases short, with 12 bases between. The CDR3 has 13 amino acids. Germline V gene sequence: CDR1 SGDLS, CDR2 YYNGEE. The CDR3 coding sequence is TGTGCCAGCAGCGGGGATAGAGGGGATGGCTACACCTTC. It codes for CASSGDRGDGYTF.

A single count supports this clone. V gene TRBV6-1 combines with J gene TRBJ2-3; D remains unclear. Germline CDR1 and CDR2: MNHNS and SASEGT. This CDR3 is built from 14 residues. V shed 0 bases and J shed 5 bases, with 9 bases lying between them. The CDR3 protein is CASSEAFFLDTQYF. The CDR3 DNA follows: TGTGCCAGCAGTGAAGCCTTTTTTTTAGATACGCAGTATTTT.

This CDR3 reads CAISVAGPYNSPLHF. In nucleotides, the CDR3 is TGTGCCATCAGTGTTGCAGGCCCCTATAATTCACCCCTCCACTTT. The rearrangement joins TRBV10-3 to TRBJ1-6, with D uncertain. Per the germline V gene, CDR1 is ENHRY and CDR2 is SYGVKD. V lost 4 bases to trimming and J lost 2 bases, with 9 bases between them. This CDR3 has 15 residues.

The table lists this clone with a count of one. The genes are TRBV6-5 and TRBJ2-7; D possibly corresponds to TRBD1 (6 bases). V was pared by 2 bases and J by 2 bases, with 13 bases between. This CDR3 is 15 amino acids long. Germline V gene lookup returns CDR1 MNHEY and CDR2 SVGAGI. CDR3 in amino acids: CASSYGWDTAYEQYF. The CDR3 nucleotides are TGTGCCAGCAGTTACGGATGGGACACCGCCTACGAGCAGTACTTC.

The chain couples TRBV5-6 to TRBJ2-3, with 12 bases lining up with TRBD2. Trimming took 3 bases from V and 5 from J; bases not matched to a gene: 7. The CDR3 has 16 residues. The germline V gene encodes CDR1 SGHDT and CDR2 YYEEEE. CDR3 loop: CASSSQGLAGIDTQYF. Written as DNA, the CDR3 is TGTGCCAGCAGCTCACAGGGACTAGCGGGCATAGATACGCAGTATTTT.

This clone was recorded a few times. V gene TRBV6-1 combines with J gene TRBJ2-1; D possibly corresponds to TRBD2 (6 bases). Trimming took off 6 bases at V and 9 bases at J, with 15 bases between the two ends. CDR1 is MNHNS and CDR2 is SASEGT in the germline V gene. There are 13 residues in the CDR3. The CDR3 coding sequence is TGTGCCAGCAGGCCGGACTACCAGAGTGAGCAGTTCTTC. As protein: CASRPDYQSEQFF.

This chain connects TRBV30 to TRBJ2-2; weak D call: TRBD2 (6 bases). The CDR3 runs to 16 residues. The germline V and J ends were trimmed by 0 bases and 2 bases, with 13 bases remaining between them. CDR1 is GTSNPN and CDR2 is SVGIG in the germline V gene (reference sequence). CDR3 nucleotides: TGTGCCTGGAGTGTGTGGGCTAGCGAAAACACCGGGGAGCTGTTTTTT. Translated: CAWSVWASENTGELFF.

This chain joins TRBV29-1 and TRBJ2-7, with D perhaps TRBD2 (7 bases). Trimming took off 6 bases at V and 5 bases at J, with 14 bases between the two ends. The CDR3 runs to 12 residues. Germline CDR1 reads SQVTM; CDR2 reads ANQGSEA. This chain's CDR3 is CSVHVGGHEQYF. DNA for the CDR3: TGCAGCGTCCACGTCGGGGGGCACGAGCAGTACTTC.

In its sample, this clone was seen a few times. CDR3 in amino acids: CASSMGVPGNEQFF. The CDR3 DNA reads TGTGCCAGTAGTATGGGAGTCCCAGGGAATGAGCAGTTCTTC. The chain has TRBV19 and TRBJ2-1; D is possibly TRBD1 or TRBD2 (5 bases each). Germline CDR1 is LNHDA and CDR2 is SQIVND (reference sequence). Trimming pared 3 bases from V and 7 bases from J, leaving 13 bases between. CDR3 size: 14 residues.

The genes are TRBV27 and TRBJ2-1; 11 positions match TRBD2. CDR3 length: 18 residues. V lost 4 bases to trimming and J lost 7 bases; unmatched junction nucleotides: 15. Germline assignment: CDR1 MNHEY and CDR2 SMNVEV (reference sequence). DNA of the CDR3: TGTGCCAGCAGTTCTGGGACTAGCGGACCTACTTGGTGGAATGAGCAGTTCTTC. Translating gives CASSSGTSGPTWWNEQFF.

The chain recombines TRBV4-1 with TRBJ2-1; no firm D call. V lost 3 bases to trimming and J lost 0 bases, with 9 bases between them. The CDR3 contains 15 residues. Germline CDR1 is MGHRA and CDR2 is YSYEKL. CDR3 sequence: CASSQFRSSYNEQFF. The CDR3 nucleotides are TGCGCCAGCAGCCAGTTTCGGAGCTCCTACAATGAGCAGTTCTTC.

The CDR3 is CSVDYGTYEQYF. The CDR3 DNA reads TGCAGCGTTGACTACGGGACCTACGAGCAGTACTTC. The V call is TRBV29-1, the J call TRBJ2-7; D is possibly TRBD2 (5 bases). The V end lost 3 bases, the J end lost 2 bases, and 8 bases lay between the germline ends. CDR1 and CDR2 from the germline V gene are SQVTM and ANQGSEA. The CDR3 sequence is 12 residues long.